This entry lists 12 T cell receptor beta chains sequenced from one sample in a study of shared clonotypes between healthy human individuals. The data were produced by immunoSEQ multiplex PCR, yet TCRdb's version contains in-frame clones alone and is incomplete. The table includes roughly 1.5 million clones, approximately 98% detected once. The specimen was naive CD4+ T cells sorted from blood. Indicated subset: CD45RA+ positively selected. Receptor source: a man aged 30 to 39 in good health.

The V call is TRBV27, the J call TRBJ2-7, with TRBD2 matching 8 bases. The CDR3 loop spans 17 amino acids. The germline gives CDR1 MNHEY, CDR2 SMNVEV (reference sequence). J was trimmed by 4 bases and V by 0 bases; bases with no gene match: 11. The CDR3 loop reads CASSLSSGGLPRYEQYF. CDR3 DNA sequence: TGTGCCAGCAGTTTATCTTCGGGAGGGCTCCCCAGGTACGAGCAGTACTTC.

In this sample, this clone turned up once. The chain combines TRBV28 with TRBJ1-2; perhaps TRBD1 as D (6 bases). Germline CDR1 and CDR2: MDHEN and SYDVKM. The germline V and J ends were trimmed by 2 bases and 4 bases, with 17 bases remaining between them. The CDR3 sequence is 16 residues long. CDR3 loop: CASSLQPGEMRYGYTF. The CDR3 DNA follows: TGTGCCAGCAGTTTACAACCAGGGGAGATGCGCTATGGCTACACCTTC.

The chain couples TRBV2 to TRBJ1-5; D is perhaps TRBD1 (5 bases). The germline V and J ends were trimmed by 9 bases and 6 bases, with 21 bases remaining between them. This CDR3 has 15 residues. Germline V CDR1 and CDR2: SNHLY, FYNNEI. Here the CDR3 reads CASTADGGSAQPQHF. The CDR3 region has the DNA TGTGCCAGTACCGCGGACGGGGGTTCGGCTCAGCCCCAGCATTTT.

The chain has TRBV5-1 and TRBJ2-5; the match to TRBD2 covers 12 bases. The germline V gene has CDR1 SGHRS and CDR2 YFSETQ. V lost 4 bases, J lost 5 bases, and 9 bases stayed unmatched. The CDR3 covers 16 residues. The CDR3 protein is CASSALGTSGLETQYF. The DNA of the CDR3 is TGCGCCAGCAGCGCCCTTGGGACTAGCGGGTTGGAGACCCAGTACTTC.

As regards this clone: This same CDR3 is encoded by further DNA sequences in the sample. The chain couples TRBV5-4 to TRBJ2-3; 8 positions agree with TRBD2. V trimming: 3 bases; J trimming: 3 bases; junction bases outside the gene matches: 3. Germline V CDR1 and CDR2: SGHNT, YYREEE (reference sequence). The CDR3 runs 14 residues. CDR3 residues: CASSSASGTDTQYF. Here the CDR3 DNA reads TGTGCCAGCAGCTCCGCTAGCGGGACAGATACGCAGTATTTT.

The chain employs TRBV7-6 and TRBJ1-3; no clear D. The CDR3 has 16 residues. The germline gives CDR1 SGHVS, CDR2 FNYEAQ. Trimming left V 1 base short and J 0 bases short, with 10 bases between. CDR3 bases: TGTGCCAGCAGCTTAGAAAGGGAGCACTCTGGAAACACCATATATTTT. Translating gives CASSLEREHSGNTIYF.

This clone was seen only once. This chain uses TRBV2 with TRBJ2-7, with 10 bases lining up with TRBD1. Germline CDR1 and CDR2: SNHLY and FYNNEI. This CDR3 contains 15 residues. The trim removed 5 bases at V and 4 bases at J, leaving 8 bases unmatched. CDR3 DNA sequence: TGTGCCAGCAGTCACACTAAGGGACAGGGGTACGAGCAGTACTTC. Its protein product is CASSHTKGQGYEQYF.

The DNA of the CDR3 is TGTGCCAGCAGCCACGGGACTAGCGGGACTAGCTCCTACAATGAGCAGTTCTTC. Residues: CASSHGTSGTSSYNEQFF. The chain has TRBV7-8 and TRBJ2-1; 13 bases line up with TRBD2. CDR3 length: 18 residues. The J segment lost 0 bases and the V segment lost 5 bases, leaving 7 bases of the junction unmatched. Germline V gene data show CDR1 as SGHVS and CDR2 as FQNEAQ.

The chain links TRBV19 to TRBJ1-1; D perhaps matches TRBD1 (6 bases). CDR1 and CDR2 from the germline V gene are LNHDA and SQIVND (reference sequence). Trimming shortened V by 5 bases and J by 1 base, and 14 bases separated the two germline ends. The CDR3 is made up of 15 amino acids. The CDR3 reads CASSQQGSANTEAFF. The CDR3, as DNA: TGTGCCAGTAGTCAACAGGGTTCGGCGAACACTGAAGCTTTCTTT.

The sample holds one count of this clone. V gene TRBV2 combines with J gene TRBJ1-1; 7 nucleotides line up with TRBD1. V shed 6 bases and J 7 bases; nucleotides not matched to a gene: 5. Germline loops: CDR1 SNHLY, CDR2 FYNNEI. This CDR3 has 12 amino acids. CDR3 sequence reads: CASSRQGSEAFF. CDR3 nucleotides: TGTGCCAGCAGCCGACAGGGAAGTGAAGCTTTCTTT.

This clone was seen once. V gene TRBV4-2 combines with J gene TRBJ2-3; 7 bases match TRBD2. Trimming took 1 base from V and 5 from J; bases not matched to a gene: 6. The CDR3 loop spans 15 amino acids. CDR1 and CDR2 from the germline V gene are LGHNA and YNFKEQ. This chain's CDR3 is CASSQGGGVIDTQYF. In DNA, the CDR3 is TGTGCCAGCAGCCAAGGGGGGGGTGTCATAGATACGCAGTATTTT.

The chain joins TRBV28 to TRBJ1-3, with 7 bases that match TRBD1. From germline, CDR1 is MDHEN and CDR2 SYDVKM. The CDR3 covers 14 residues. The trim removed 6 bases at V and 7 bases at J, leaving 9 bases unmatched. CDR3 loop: CASSLGQAGNTIYF. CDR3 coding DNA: TGTGCCAGCAGCCTCGGACAGGCAGGGAACACCATATATTTT.